These 18 T cell receptor beta chains share one sample of origin, sequenced in a study of beta chain features in type 1 diabetes. The whole isolated RNA underwent reverse transcription, so sequencing captured expressed TCRB transcripts. Clones were read by immunoSEQ multiplex PCR, and TCRdb kept only the in-frame ones, dropping some. In the table there are about 240,000 clones, around a quarter of which are singletons. Sequencing was performed on central memory CD4+ T cells from blood. The receptor source for this set is a man aged 25-40 years in good health.

This sequence joins TRBV2 and TRBJ2-5; 14 nucleotides line up with TRBD2. This CDR3 has 19 residues. Losses at the gene ends were 4 bases for V and 4 bases for J; bases not matched to a gene: 14. The germline gives CDR1 SNHLY, CDR2 FYNNEI. The chain's CDR3 is CASSAGTSGGVRGRETQYF. In DNA, the CDR3 is TGTGCCAGCAGTGCCGGGACTAGCGGGGGAGTAAGAGGTAGAGAGACCCAGTACTTC.

The rearrangement uses TRBV7-2 and TRBJ2-4, with TRBD2 identical over 7 bases. The V and J ends lost 0 bases and 8 bases, in that order; junction bases with no gene match: 1. The CDR3 spans 13 residues. Germline CDR1 is SGHTA and CDR2 is FQGNSA. CDR3 in amino acids: CASSLAAGDIQYF. The CDR3 region has the DNA TGTGCCAGCAGCTTAGCTGCGGGGGACATTCAGTACTTC.

The chain has TRBV21-1 and TRBJ2-1. TRBV21-1 is reported as a pseudogene. This CDR3 has 12 residues. The CDR3 spells CASSKEYNEQFF. In DNA form, the CDR3 reads TGTGCCAGCAGCAAAGAATACAATGAGCAGTTCTTC.

This clone was detected only a few times. CDR3 protein: CASTPNGRETQYF. The CDR3 DNA is TGTGCCAGCACCCCGAACGGGAGAGAGACCCAGTACTTC. The chain joins TRBV7-6 to TRBJ2-5, with a possible D match to TRBD2 (6 bases). V dropped 7 bases and J dropped 4 bases, with 13 bases sitting between them. There are 13 residues in the CDR3. The germline V gene encodes CDR1 SGHVS and CDR2 FNYEAQ.

This clone was seen only a few times. The chain couples TRBV2 to TRBJ2-7, with D hard to call. Germline V gene lookup returns CDR1 SNHLY and CDR2 FYNNEI. Trimming removed 7 bases from V and 1 base from J, with 8 bases in between. The CDR3 is made up of 12 amino acids. CDR3 in amino acids: CASTAESYEQYF. The DNA of the CDR3 is TGTGCCAGCACGGCAGAGTCCTACGAGCAGTACTTC.

The J gene is TRBJ1-1, the V gene TRBV5-4; 9 bases are shared with TRBD1. The length of the CDR3 is 16 residues. V lost 0 bases and J lost 0; bases outside the gene matches: 3. The germline V gene encodes CDR1 SGHNT and CDR2 YYREEE (reference sequence). CDR3 coding DNA: TGTGCCAGCAGCTTGGAGGGACAGGGCATGAACACTGAAGCTTTCTTT. This translates into CASSLEGQGMNTEAFF.

The chain links TRBV29-1 to TRBJ2-2; 7 bases map to TRBD1. V lost 7 bases and J lost 2; bases outside the gene matches: 13. The germline V gene encodes CDR1 SQVTM and CDR2 ANQGSEA. This CDR3 has 16 residues. The CDR3 is CSAKDGTASNTGELFF. CDR3 DNA sequence: TGCAGCGCCAAAGACGGGACAGCGTCCAACACCGGGGAGCTGTTTTTT.

The chain uses TRBV5-5 and TRBJ2-7, with D possibly TRBD2 on 5 matching bases. V dropped 0 bases and J dropped 3 bases, with 13 bases sitting between them. The CDR3 runs to 15 residues. Germline lookup yields CDR1 SGHKS and CDR2 YYEKEE (reference sequence). The CDR3 loop reads CASSLAEGSIYEQYF. CDR3 DNA sequence: TGTGCCAGCAGCTTGGCAGAGGGTTCGATCTACGAGCAGTACTTC.

On this clone: Other DNA sequences in the same sample also yield this CDR3. The chain uses TRBV9 and TRBJ2-1; 7 bases fit TRBD1. The CDR3 totals 15 residues. The J segment lost 2 bases and the V segment lost 0 bases, leaving 2 bases of the junction unmatched. Per the germline V gene, CDR1 is SGDLS and CDR2 is YYNGEE. CDR3 protein: CASSVAGTAYNEQFF. CDR3 sequence (DNA): TGTGCCAGCAGCGTAGCAGGGACAGCCTACAATGAGCAGTTCTTC. Full variable domain (outside the CDR3, taken from reference TRBV9 and TRBJ2-1): DSGVTQTPKHLITATGQRVTLRCSPRSGDLSVYWYQQSLDQGLQFLIQYYNGEERAKGNILERFSAQQFPDLHSELNLSSLELGDSALYFCASSVAGTAYNEQFFGPGTRLTVL.

This clone has only one observation. The chain is built from TRBV18 and TRBJ1-1, with 7 bases identical to TRBD1. V dropped 6 bases and J dropped 11; count of bases not matched to a gene: 15. The CDR3 contains 14 residues. CDR1 and CDR2 (germline): KGHSH, LQKENI. The CDR3 DNA reads TGTGCCAGCTCGCCCGGGACAGAGAAGCTGGTGGCTTTCTTT. Protein product: CASSPGTEKLVAFF.

This clone was detected only a few times. The chain is built from TRBV7-2 and TRBJ2-5; perhaps TRBD2 as D (5 bases). Looked up from germline, CDR1 is SGHTA and CDR2 is FQGNSA. There are 11 residues in the CDR3. Trimming removed 9 bases at V and 2 bases at J, with 7 bases between. CDR3 coding DNA: TGTGCCAGTCGGACTCAAGAGACCCAGTACTTC. Residues: CASRTQETQYF.

This chain joins TRBV6-5 and TRBJ1-2; 7 bases match TRBD1. The V and J ends lost 5 bases and 4 bases, in that order; junction bases with no gene match: 10. From germline, CDR1 is MNHEY and CDR2 SVGAGI. The CDR3 has 15 amino acids. The CDR3 bases are TGTGCCAGCAGTACAACGAGGACAGGTTCCTATGGCTACACCTTC. This translates into CASSTTRTGSYGYTF.

In the case of this clone: This could be a read error, since a much larger clone is one nucleotide away. The chain couples TRBV10-3 to TRBJ1-5; TRBD1 is a possible D gene (5 bases). Trimming pared 11 bases from V and 6 bases from J, leaving 17 bases between. Germline CDR1 ENHRY, CDR2 SYGVKD. The CDR3 runs 13 residues. The CDR3 spells CALGSQGSQPQHF. The CDR3, as DNA: TGTGCCCTCGGGTCCCAGGGAAGTCAGCCCCAGCATTTT.

Here the CDR3 DNA reads TGTGCCTGGAGGTTACTAGGCAACGAGCAGTACTTC. Protein product: CAWRLLGNEQYF. The chain links TRBV30 to TRBJ2-7, with D possibly TRBD2 on 5 matching bases. The CDR3 loop spans 12 amino acids. With 3 bases removed from V and 5 bases from J, the gap between germline ends came to 11 bases. Germline V CDR1 and CDR2: GTSNPN, SVGIG (reference sequence).

This clone was recorded a few times. A read error is likely here: a far larger clone is one base away. At the DNA level, this CDR3 is encoded by other sequences in the same sample as well. The chain recombines TRBV30 with TRBJ2-7, with D perhaps matching TRBD1 (6 bases). This CDR3 comprises 13 residues. Germline loops: CDR1 GTSNPN, CDR2 SVGIG (reference sequence). Trimming left V 5 bases short and J 6 bases short, with 17 bases between. CDR3 sequence: CAWARGTLGEQYF. CDR3 bases: TGTGCCTGGGCGAGGGGGACCCTCGGCGAGCAGTACTTC.

As for this clone: Additional DNA sequences in this sample encode the identical CDR3. The V gene is TRBV29-1, the J gene TRBJ2-3; unclear D gene. The V gene lost 4 bases and the J gene lost 1 base, with 6 bases spanning the gap. The germline V gene encodes CDR1 SQVTM and CDR2 ANQGSEA. The CDR3 totals 12 residues. The CDR3 sequence: CSVARGTDTQYF. DNA of the CDR3: TGCAGCGTTGCCAGAGGCACAGATACGCAGTATTTT.

The genes are TRBV7-2 and TRBJ2-3; 12 bases fit TRBD2. V gave up 5 bases and J gave up 6 bases; unmatched junction bases: 6. Germline CDR1 reads SGHTA; CDR2 reads FQGNSA. This CDR3 contains 15 residues. CDR3 in amino acids: CASSPSGRVEDTQYF. The CDR3 DNA follows: TGTGCCAGCAGCCCTAGCGGGAGGGTCGAGGATACGCAGTATTTT.

V usage is TRBV29-1 and J usage is TRBJ2-2; TRBD2 matches 7 bases. With 2 bases clipped from V and 4 bases from J, the junction kept 1 base outside the gene matches. The CDR3 contains 13 residues. CDR1 and CDR2 (germline): SQVTM, ANQGSEA. CDR3 region: CSVEPGGTGELFF. The CDR3 nucleotides read TGCAGCGTTGAACCGGGAGGCACCGGGGAGCTGTTTTTT.